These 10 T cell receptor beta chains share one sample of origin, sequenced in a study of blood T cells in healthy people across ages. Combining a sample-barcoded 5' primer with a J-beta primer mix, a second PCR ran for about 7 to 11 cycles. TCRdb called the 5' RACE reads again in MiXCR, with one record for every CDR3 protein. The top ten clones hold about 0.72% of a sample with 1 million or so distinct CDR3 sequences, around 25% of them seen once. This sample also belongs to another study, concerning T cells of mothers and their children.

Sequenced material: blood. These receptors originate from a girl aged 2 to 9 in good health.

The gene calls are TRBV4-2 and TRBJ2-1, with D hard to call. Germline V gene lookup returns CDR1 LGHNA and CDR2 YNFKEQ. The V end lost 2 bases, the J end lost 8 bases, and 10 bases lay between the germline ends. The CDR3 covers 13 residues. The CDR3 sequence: CASSQIRRDEQFF. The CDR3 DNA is TGTGCCAGCAGCCAAATCAGGCGAGATGAGCAGTTCTTC.

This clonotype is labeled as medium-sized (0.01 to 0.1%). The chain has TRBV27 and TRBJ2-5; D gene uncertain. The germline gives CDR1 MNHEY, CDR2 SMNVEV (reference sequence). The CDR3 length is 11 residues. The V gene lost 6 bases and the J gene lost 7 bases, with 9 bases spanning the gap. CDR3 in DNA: TGTGCCAGCAGGATGGCAGGGACCCAGTACTTC. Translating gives CASRMAGTQYF.

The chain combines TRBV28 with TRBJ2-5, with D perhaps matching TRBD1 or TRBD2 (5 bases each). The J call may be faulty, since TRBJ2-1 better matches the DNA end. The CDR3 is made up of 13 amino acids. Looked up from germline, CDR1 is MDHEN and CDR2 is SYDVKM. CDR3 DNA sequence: TGTGCCAGCAGCCTCCGGGGCCACAATGAGCAGTTCTTC. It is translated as CASSLRGHNEQFF.

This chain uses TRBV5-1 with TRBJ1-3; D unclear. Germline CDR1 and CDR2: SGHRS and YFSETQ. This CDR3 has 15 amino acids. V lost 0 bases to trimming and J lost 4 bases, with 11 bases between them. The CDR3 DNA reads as TGCGCCAGCAGCTTGGAAGGAGCTGGGGGAAACACCATATATTTT. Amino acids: CASSLEGAGGNTIYF.

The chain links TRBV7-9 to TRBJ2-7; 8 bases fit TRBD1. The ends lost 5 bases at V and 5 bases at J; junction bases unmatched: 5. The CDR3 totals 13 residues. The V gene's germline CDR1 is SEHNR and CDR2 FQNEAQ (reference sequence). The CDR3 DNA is TGTGCCAGCAGCCAAACAGGGGGTGACGAGCAGTACTTC. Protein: CASSQTGGDEQYF. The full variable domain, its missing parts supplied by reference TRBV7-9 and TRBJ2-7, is DTGVSQNPRHKITKRGQNVTFRCDPISEHNRLYWYRQTLGQGPEFLTYFQNEAQLEKSRLLSDRFSAERPKGSFSTLEIQRTEQGDSAMYLCASSQTGGDEQYFGPGTRLTVT.

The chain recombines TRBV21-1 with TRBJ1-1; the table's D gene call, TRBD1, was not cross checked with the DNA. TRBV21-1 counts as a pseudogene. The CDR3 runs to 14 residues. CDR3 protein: CASSRDRPNTEAFF. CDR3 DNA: TGTGCCAGCAGCAGGGACAGACCGAACACCGAAGCTTTCTTT.

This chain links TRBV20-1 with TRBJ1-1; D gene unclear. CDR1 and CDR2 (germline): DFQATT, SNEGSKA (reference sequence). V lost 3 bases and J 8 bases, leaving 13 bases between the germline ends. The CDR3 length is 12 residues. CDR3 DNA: TGCAGTGCTAGGAACCCATCCGCCGAAGCTTTCTTT. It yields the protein CSARNPSAEAFF.

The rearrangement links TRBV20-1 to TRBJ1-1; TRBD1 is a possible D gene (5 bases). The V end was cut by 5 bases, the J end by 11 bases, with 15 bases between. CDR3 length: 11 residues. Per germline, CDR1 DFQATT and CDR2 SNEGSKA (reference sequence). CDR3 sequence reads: CSASGGTWAFF. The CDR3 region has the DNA TGCAGTGCTTCGGGGGGGACGTGGGCTTTCTTT.

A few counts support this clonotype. This CDR3 is CASSAPPGRTTYEQYF. CDR3 sequence (DNA): TGTGCCAGCAGCGCGCCGCCGGGACGGACTACCTACGAGCAGTACTTC. V usage is TRBV7-2 and J usage is TRBJ2-7; D is possibly TRBD2 (6 bases). CDR1 and CDR2 (germline): SGHTA, FQGNSA. V shed 5 bases and J shed 2 bases, with 19 bases lying between them. The CDR3 contains 16 residues. The full variable domain, with the rest looked up from reference TRBV7-2 and TRBJ2-7, is GAGVSQSPSNKVTEKGKDVELRCDPISGHTALYWYRQSLGQGLEFLIYFQGNSAPDKSGLPSDRFSAERTGGSVSTLTIQRTQQEDSAVYLCASSAPPGRTTYEQYFGPGTRLTVT.

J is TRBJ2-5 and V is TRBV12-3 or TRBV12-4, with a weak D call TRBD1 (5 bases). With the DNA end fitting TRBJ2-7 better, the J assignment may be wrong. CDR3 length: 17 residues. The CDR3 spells CASSPLTGHAVSYEQYF. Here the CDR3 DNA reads TGTGCCAGCAGTCCCCTCACTGGACACGCAGTCTCCTACGAGCAGTACTTC.